This T cell receptor (beta chain) was sequenced for a study of human T cells and chemical hapten exposure. Germline V gene data show CDR1 as MDHEN and CDR2 as SYDVKM. The CDR3 is made up of 12 amino acids. Germline trimming cut 4 bases from V and 6 bases from J; bases unmatched to any gene: 2. Time point given: patch test 3, about 24 weeks after DPC sensitization. Treatment in this sample: therapeutic diphenylcyclopropenone sensitization with weekly scalp DPC. TCRdb reprocessed the RACE reads with MiXCR, giving one entry per CDR3 protein. In the table there are some 96,000 distinct CDR3 sequences, 25% to 35% of which are singletons. This clonotype was counted a few times.

The sample here was whole blood, taken in connection with sensitization to the hapten diphenylcyclopropenone (DPC). The chain uses TRBV28 and TRBJ2-7; 8 nucleotides line up with TRBD1. This clonotype was sampled from a man between 40 and 49 years old with alopecia areata. Some clones in this sample may be carry-over from other donors' samples. The CDR3 coding sequence is TGTGCCAGCAGTTCAGGGGGCGGCGAGCAGTACTTC. It specifies CASSSGGGEQYF.